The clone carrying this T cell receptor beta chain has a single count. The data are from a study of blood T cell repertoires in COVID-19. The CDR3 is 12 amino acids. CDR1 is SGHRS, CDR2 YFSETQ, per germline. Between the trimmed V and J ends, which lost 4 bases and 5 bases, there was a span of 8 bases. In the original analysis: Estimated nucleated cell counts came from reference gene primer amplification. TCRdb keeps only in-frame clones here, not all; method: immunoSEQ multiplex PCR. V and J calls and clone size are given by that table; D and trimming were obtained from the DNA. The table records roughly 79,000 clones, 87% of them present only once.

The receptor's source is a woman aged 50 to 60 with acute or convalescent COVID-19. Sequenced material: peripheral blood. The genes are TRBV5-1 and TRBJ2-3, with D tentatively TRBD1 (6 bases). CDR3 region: CASSPDRDTQYF. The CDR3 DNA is TGCGCCAGCAGCCCGGACAGAGATACGCAGTATTTT.